This TCR beta chain was identified during a study of graft-versus-host responses after intestinal transplantation. Study at large: Transplants given to recipients were multivisceral, liver-intestinal, or isolated intestinal. The recipients all started with anti-thymocyte globulin induction and then took tacrolimus and steroids for roughly 3 years.

Germline V gives CDR1 MGHRA, CDR2 YSYEKL. Trimming took 3 bases from V and 0 from J, leaving 12 bases between them. The CDR3 is 15 amino acids. Measured with immunoSEQ multiplex PCR; TCRdb has only the in-frame clones, and not every one. The top ten hold around 0.8% of the sample, which has some 84,000 clones, roughly 80% seen once. Findings and limits, study-wide: There was an association between peak levels of circulating GvH clones and early post-transplant HvG declines.

Comment on this clone: The antigen is unknown.

This specimen consisted of unstimulated CD4+ T cells sorted from spleen or lymph node cells, obtained before intestinal transplant. The receptor was isolated from a human donor who received an intestinal transplant. The chain uses TRBV4-1 and TRBJ2-7; maybe TRBD1 (5 bases). The CDR3 DNA follows: TGCGCCAGCAGCCACCAAGGACATCCCTCCTACGAGCAGTACTTC. Its protein product is CASSHQGHPSYEQYF.